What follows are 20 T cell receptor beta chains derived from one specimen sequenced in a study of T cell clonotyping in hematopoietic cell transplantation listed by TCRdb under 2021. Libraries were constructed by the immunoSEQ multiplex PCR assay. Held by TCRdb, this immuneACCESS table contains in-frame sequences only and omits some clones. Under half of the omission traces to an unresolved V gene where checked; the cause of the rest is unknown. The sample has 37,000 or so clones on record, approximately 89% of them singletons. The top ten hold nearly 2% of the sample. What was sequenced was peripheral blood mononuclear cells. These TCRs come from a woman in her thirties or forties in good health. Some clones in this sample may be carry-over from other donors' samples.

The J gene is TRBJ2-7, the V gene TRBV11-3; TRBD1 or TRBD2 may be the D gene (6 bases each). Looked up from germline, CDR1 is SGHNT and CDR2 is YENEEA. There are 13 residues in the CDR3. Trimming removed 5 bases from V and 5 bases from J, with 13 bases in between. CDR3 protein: CASSPSGADEQYF. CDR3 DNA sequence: TGTGCCAGCAGCCCCTCGGGGGCAGACGAGCAGTACTTC.

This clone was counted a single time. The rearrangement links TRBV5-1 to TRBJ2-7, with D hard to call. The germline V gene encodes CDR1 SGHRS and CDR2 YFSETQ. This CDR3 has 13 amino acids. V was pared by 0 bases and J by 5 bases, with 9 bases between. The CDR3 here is CASSLGQKDEQYF. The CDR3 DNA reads TGCGCCAGCAGCTTGGGGCAGAAGGACGAGCAGTACTTC. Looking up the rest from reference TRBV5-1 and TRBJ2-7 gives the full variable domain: KAGVTQTPRYLIKTRGQQVTLSCSPISGHRSVSWYQQTPGQGLQFLFEYFSETQRNKGNFPGRFSGRQFSNSRSEMNVSTLELGDSALYLCASSLGQKDEQYFGPGTRLTVT.

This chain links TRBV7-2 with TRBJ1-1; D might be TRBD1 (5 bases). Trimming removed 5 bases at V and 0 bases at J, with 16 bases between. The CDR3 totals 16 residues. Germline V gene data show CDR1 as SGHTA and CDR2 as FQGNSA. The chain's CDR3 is CASSLTRGVMNTEAFF. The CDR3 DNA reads TGTGCCAGCAGCCTCACACGGGGCGTTATGAACACTGAAGCTTTCTTT.

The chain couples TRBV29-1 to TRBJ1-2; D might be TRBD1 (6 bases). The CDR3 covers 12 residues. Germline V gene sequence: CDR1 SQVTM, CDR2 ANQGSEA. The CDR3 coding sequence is TGCAGTGATTGGACAGCTAACTATGGCTACACCTTC. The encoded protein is CSDWTANYGYTF. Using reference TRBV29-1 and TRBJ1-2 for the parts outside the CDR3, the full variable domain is SAVISQKPSRDICQRGTSLTIQCQVDSQVTMMFWYRQQPGQSLTLIATANQGSEATYESGFVIDKFPISRPNLTFSTLTVSNMSPEDSSIYLCSDWTANYGYTFGSGTRLTVV.

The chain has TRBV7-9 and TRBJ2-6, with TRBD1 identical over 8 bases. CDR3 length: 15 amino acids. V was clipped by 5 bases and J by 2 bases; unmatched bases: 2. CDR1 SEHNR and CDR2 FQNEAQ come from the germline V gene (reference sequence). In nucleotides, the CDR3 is TGTGCCAGCAGCGTGACAGGGGCTGGGGCCAACGTCCTGACTTTC. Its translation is CASSVTGAGANVLTF.

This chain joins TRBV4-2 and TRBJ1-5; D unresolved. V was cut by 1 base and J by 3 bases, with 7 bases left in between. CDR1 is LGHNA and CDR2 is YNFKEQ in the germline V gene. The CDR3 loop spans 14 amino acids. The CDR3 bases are TGTGCCAGCAGCCAAGGGGTCCTCAATCAGCCCCAGCATTTT. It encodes CASSQGVLNQPQHF.

The CDR3 nucleotides are TGTGCCTGGATTCAACTTACGGGACAGGGGTATGGCTACACCTTC. It translates to CAWIQLTGQGYGYTF. The genes are TRBV30 and TRBJ1-2; 10 positions match TRBD1. Trimming at V came to 4 bases and at J to 5 bases, leaving 10 bases not matched to a gene. Germline assignment: CDR1 GTSNPN and CDR2 SVGIG (reference sequence). The CDR3 length is 15 residues.

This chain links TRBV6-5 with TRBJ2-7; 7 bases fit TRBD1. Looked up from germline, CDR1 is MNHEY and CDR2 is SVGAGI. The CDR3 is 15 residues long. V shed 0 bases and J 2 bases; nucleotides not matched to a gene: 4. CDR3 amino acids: CASSYSGTAPYEQYF. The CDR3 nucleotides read TGTGCCAGCAGTTACTCCGGGACAGCACCCTACGAGCAGTACTTC.

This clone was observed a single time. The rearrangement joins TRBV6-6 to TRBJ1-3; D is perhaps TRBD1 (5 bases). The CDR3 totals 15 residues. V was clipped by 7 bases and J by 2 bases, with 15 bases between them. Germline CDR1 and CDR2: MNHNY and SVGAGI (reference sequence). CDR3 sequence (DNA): TGTGCCAGCAACTCACGGGGGAAAACTGGAAACACCATATATTTT. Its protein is CASNSRGKTGNTIYF.

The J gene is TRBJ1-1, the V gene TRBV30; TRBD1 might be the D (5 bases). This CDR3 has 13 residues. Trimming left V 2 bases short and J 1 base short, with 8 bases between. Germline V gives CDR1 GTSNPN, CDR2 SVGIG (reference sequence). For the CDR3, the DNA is TGTGCCTGGAGTATGGGGACGAACACTGAAGCTTTCTTT. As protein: CAWSMGTNTEAFF.

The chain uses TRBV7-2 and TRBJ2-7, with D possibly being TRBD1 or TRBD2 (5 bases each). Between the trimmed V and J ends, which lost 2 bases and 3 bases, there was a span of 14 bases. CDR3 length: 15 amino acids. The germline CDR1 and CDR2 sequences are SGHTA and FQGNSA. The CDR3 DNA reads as TGTGCCAGCAGCTTAAGGGACGGTAGTATCTACGAGCAGTACTTC. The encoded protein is CASSLRDGSIYEQYF.

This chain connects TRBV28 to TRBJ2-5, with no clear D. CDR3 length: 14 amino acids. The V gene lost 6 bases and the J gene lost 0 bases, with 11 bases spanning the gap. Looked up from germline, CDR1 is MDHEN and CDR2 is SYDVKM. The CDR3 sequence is CASRTQVYQETQYF. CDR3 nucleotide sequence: TGTGCCAGCAGAACCCAGGTGTACCAAGAGACCCAGTACTTC.

The CDR3 coding sequence is TGTGCCAGTAGTATACTCGTGGACACTGAAGCTTTCTTT. Translated, it gives CASSILVDTEAFF. V gene TRBV19 combines with J gene TRBJ1-1, with D uncertain. Germline CDR1 is LNHDA and CDR2 is SQIVND (reference sequence). V lost 2 bases and J 3 bases, leaving 7 bases between the germline ends. The CDR3 covers 13 residues.

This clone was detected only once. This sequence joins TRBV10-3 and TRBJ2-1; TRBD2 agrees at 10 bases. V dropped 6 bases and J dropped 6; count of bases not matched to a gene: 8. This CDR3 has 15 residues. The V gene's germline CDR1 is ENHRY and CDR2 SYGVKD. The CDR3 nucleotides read TGTGCCATCAGCTTGCCGGGACTAGCGTCCAATGAGCAGTTCTTC. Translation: CAISLPGLASNEQFF.

The CDR3 region has the DNA TGCAGCGTTGAAGAAGGGGAAGCTTTCTTT. Residues: CSVEEGEAFF. This chain connects TRBV29-1 to TRBJ1-1, with D unclear. Between the trimmed V and J ends, which lost 0 bases and 8 bases, there was a span of 4 bases. Germline CDR1 SQVTM, CDR2 ANQGSEA. The CDR3 spans 10 residues.

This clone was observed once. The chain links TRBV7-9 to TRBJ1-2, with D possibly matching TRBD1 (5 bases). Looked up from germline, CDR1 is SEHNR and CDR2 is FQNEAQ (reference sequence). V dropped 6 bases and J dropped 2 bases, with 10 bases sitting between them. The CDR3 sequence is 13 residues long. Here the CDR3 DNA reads TGTGCCAGCAGTCATTCAGGGAACTATGGCTACACCTTC. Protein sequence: CASSHSGNYGYTF.

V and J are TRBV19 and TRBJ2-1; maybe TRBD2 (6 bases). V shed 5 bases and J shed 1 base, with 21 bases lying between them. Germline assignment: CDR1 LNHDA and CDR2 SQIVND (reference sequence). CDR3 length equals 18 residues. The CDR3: CASSAEGGAGSSYNEQFF. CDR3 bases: TGTGCCAGTAGTGCGGAGGGAGGCGCGGGGTCTTCCTACAATGAGCAGTTCTTC.

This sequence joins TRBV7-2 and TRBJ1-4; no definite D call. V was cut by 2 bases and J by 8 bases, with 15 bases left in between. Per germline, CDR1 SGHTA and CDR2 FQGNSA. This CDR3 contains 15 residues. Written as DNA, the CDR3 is TGTGCCAGCAGCTTACGTGCAGGTGCTGACGAAAAACTGTTTTTT. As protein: CASSLRAGADEKLFF.

DNA of the CDR3: TGTGCCAGCAGCCAACGGGGGGAGACCCAGTACTTC. This sequence encodes CASSQRGETQYF. The V and J genes are TRBV4-2 and TRBJ2-5, with D possibly being TRBD2 (6 bases). Trimming removed 2 bases at V and 5 bases at J, with 6 bases between. The CDR3 runs to 12 residues. Germline CDR1 is LGHNA and CDR2 is YNFKEQ.

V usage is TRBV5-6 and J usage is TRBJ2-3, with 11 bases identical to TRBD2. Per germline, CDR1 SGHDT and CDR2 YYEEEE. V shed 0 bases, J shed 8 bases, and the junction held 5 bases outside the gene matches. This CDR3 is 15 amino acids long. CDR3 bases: TGTGCCAGCAGCTTGGATCTAGCGGGAGGAGGTACGCAGTATTTT. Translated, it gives CASSLDLAGGGTQYF.